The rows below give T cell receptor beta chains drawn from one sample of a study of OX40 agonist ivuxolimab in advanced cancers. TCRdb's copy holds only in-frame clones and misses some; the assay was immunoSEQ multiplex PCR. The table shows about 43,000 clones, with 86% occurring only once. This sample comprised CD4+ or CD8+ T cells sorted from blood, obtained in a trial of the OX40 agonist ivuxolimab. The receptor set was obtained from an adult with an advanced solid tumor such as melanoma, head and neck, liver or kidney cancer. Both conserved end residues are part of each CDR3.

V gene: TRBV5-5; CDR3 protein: CASSLEGTTSTDTQYF
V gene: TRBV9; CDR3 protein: CASSPRSPSGNTIYF
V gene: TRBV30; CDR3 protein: CAWTRLDGDEQYF
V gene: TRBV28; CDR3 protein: CASSPPGTEGNTIYF
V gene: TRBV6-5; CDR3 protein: CASSSIRVLYEQYF
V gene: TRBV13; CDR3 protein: CASSFLANTEAFF
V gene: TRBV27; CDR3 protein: CASSYRGADYNQPQHF
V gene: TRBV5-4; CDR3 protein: CASSLVGQGSFNYGYTF
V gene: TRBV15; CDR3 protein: CATSRQRAGEYYNEQFF
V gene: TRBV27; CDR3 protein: CASSLSQGQGQVYNSPLHF
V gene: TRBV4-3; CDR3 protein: CASSQDLATSYNEQFF
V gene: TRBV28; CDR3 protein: CASSPTTSGSPYEQYF
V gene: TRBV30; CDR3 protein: CAWTGNPLYGYTF
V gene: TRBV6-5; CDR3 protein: CASSNDMGRDEQFF
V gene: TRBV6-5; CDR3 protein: CASSSLAGEVQKLFF
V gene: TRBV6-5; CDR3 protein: CASRGSGTGPGELFF
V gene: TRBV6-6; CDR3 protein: CASSLAGGGPYEQYF
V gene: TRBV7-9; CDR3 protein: CASSPGTSGGKLWNEQFF
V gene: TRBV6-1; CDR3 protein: CASSENLGSNQPQHF
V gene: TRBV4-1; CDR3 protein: CASSLSGLAGGQVADTQYF
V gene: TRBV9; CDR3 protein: CASSAGTIEAETQYF
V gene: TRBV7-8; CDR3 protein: CASSLARQGDEAFF